The rows below give T cell receptor beta chains drawn from one sample of a study of blood T cell repertoires in COVID-19. Produced via immunoSEQ multiplex PCR; TCRdb's table is partial and in-frame only. The sample carries approximately 240,000 clones, roughly four fifths recorded once. The specimen sequenced was peripheral blood. The source is a man aged 50-59 years with acute or convalescent COVID-19. Both conserved end residues are part of each CDR3. D genes are given only for firm matches. Only part of the rows carry a size: once, few, many, or a class if the clone is expanded.

clone size	V gene	D gene	J gene	CDR3 protein	CDR3 DNA
once	TRBV6-1	TRBD2	TRBJ2-2	CASSDRGANTGELFF	TGTGCCAGCAGTGATCGGGGGGCGAACACCGGGGAGCTGTTTTTT
few	TRBV3-1/TRBV3-2	NA	TRBJ1-1	CASSQGLRVAEAFF	TGTGCCAGCAGCCAAGGACTCAGGGTGGCTGAAGCTTTCTTT
many	TRBV6-5	TRBD1	TRBJ2-1	CASTRQGYNEQFF	TGTGCCAGCACTAGACAGGGCTACAATGAGCAGTTCTTC
NA	TRBV7-6	TRBD1	TRBJ1-4	CASSPRSDRGRTNEKLFF	TGTGCCAGCAGCCCCCGGTCGGACAGGGGGAGGACTAATGAAAAACTGTTTTTT
NA	TRBV10-3	NA	TRBJ1-6	CAISESAGRSPLHF	TGTGCCATCAGTGAGTCTGCAGGGCGGTCACCCCTCCACTTT
NA	TRBV5-5	TRBD1	TRBJ1-1	CASSAIDRDTEAFF	TGTGCCAGCAGCGCGATAGACAGGGACACTGAAGCTTTCTTT
once	TRBV23-1	NA	TRBJ1-5	CASSQPPGEPQHF	TGCGCCAGCAGTCAGCCCCCCGGGGAGCCCCAGCATTTT
NA	TRBV24-1	TRBD2	TRBJ2-1	CATSVWTSGSRNEQFF	TGTGCCACCAGTGTCTGGACTAGCGGGAGTAGGAATGAGCAGTTCTTC
few	TRBV5-1	NA	TRBJ2-1	CASGLRAGNENEQFF	TGCGCCAGCGGTCTAAGGGCAGGGAATGAGAATGAGCAGTTCTTC
once	TRBV7-3	NA	TRBJ2-1	CASSFRGSYNEQFF	TGTGCCAGCAGCTTTAGGGGTTCCTACAATGAGCAGTTCTTC
once	TRBV5-1	TRBD1	TRBJ1-4	CASSLEGDRTNEKLFF	TGCGCCAGCAGCTTGGAAGGGGACAGGACTAATGAAAAACTGTTTTTT
NA	TRBV6-5	TRBD2	TRBJ2-1	CASSPLAARHEQFF	TGTGCCAGCAGTCCACTAGCGGCCAGACATGAGCAGTTCTTC
NA	TRBV3-1/TRBV3-2	NA	TRBJ1-3	CASSQDSRNTIYF	TGTGCCAGCAGCCAAGATAGCCGAAACACCATATATTTT
NA	TRBV28	NA	TRBJ2-7	CASSLFYVGAPSYEQYF	TGTGCCAGCAGTTTATTCTATGTAGGGGCCCCCTCCTACGAGCAGTACTTC
NA	TRBV11-2	NA	TRBJ2-1	CASSFPGKVEFF	TGTGCCAGCAGCTTCCCAGGGAAGGTAGAGTTCTTC
NA	TRBV7-2	NA	TRBJ2-7	CASSLEGGATYEQYF	TGTGCCAGCAGCTTAGAGGGGGGGGCAACCTACGAGCAGTACTTC
once	TRBV21-1	NA	TRBJ1-5	CASSKWGMEGRGINQPQHF	TGTGCCAGCAGCAAATGGGGGATGGAGGGTCGGGGAATTAATCAGCCCCAGCATTTT
NA	TRBV12-3/TRBV12-4	TRBD2	TRBJ2-7	CASSLVGGSEEYF	TGTGCCAGCAGCCTCGTGGGAGGGTCTGAGGAGTACTTC
NA	TRBV3-1/TRBV3-2	NA	TRBJ2-1	CASSRSSVEQFF	TGTGCCAGCAGCCGTTCGAGCGTGGAGCAGTTCTTC
NA	TRBV5-1	NA	TRBJ2-7	CASSLDRVYEQYF	TGCGCCAGCAGCTTGGACAGGGTCTACGAGCAGTACTTC
NA	TRBV2	TRBD1	TRBJ2-3	CASSGGGTGAPDTQYF	TGTGCCAGCAGTGGAGGTGGGACAGGTGCCCCAGATACGCAGTATTTT
NA	TRBV6-5	TRBD1	TRBJ2-3	CASSSQGVTDTQYF	TGTGCCAGCAGTTCACAGGGGGTAACAGATACGCAGTATTTT
NA	TRBV6-5	TRBD1	TRBJ1-6	CASSEGQGVTPLHF	TGTGCCAGCAGCGAGGGACAGGGTGTTACCCCCCTCCACTTT
NA	TRBV20-1	TRBD2	TRBJ2-2	CSASSGGGASGELFF	TGCAGTGCTAGTAGTGGCGGGGGGGCCTCCGGGGAGCTGTTTTTT
NA	TRBV5-1	NA	TRBJ2-1	CASSPLVGQGSNEQFF	TGCGCCAGCAGCCCCCTGGTGGGGCAGGGATCGAATGAGCAGTTCTTC
NA	TRBV5-4	NA	TRBJ2-2	CASSPRTGTGELFF	TGTGCCAGCAGCCCCCGGACTGGCACCGGGGAGCTGTTTTTT
once	TRBV28	TRBD1	TRBJ1-6	CASSLVWDRGSRSPLHF	TGTGCCAGCAGTTTAGTATGGGACAGGGGTTCTCGGTCACCCCTCCACTTT
NA	TRBV6-5	NA	TRBJ1-2	CANEGVGYGYTF	TGTGCCAACGAGGGGGTCGGCTATGGCTACACCTTC
NA	TRBV7-8	NA	TRBJ2-2	CASSRGLKTGELFF	TGTGCCAGCAGCCGGGGACTCAAAACCGGGGAGCTGTTTTTT
NA	TRBV6-2/TRBV6-3	TRBD1	TRBJ1-6	CASSLGTGGHSPLHF	TGTGCCAGCAGTCTTGGGACAGGGGGGCACTCACCCCTCCACTTT
once	TRBV7-7	TRBD1	TRBJ1-1	CASSRRTGVCYTEAFF	TGTGCTAGCAGCCGAAGGACAGGGGTTTGTTATACTGAAGCTTTCTTT
NA	TRBV10-3	TRBD2	TRBJ2-3	CAIRRGEGDTQYF	TGTGCCATCAGGCGGGGGGAGGGAGATACGCAGTATTTT
NA	TRBV18	TRBD1	TRBJ1-4	CASSPRTGTNEKLFF	TGTGCCAGCTCACCCCGGACAGGAACTAATGAAAAACTGTTTTTT
NA	TRBV29-1	NA	TRBJ2-7	CSVGALSSYEQYF	TGCAGCGTTGGGGCCCTGAGCTCCTACGAGCAGTACTTC
NA	TRBV19	TRBD1	TRBJ1-3	CASRAGTGGNTIYF	TGTGCCAGCCGCGCCGGGACAGGGGGAAACACCATATATTTT
once	TRBV5-1	TRBD2	TRBJ2-5	CASSLGTRGLETQYF	TGCGCCAGCAGCTTAGGGACTAGGGGCCTTGAGACCCAGTACTTC
once	TRBV18	TRBD1	TRBJ2-7	CASSPGRDRGIYEQYF	TGTGCCAGCTCTCCTGGCCGGGACAGGGGTATCTACGAGCAGTACTTC
few	TRBV30	NA	TRBJ1-1	CAWSEGLDPPPGFGGMNTEAFF	TGTGCCTGGAGTGAGGGACTAGATCCCCCTCCCGGTTTTGGGGGAATGAACACTGAAGCTTTCTTT
few	TRBV18	TRBD1	TRBJ1-5	CASSPDRDQPQHF	TGTGCCAGCTCACCGGACAGGGATCAGCCCCAGCATTTT
NA	TRBV20-1	TRBD2	TRBJ2-5	CSASRASGSGQETQYF	TGCAGTGCTAGTCGGGCTAGCGGGAGCGGTCAAGAGACCCAGTACTTC
NA	TRBV5-1	NA	TRBJ2-1	CASSLADYTYNEQFF	TGCGCCAGCAGCTTGGCGGACTATACATACAATGAGCAGTTCTTC